The source of this T cell receptor beta chain is a study of PD-1 blockade in classical Hodgkin lymphoma. This CDR3 region has 14 residues. Trimming removed 7 bases from V and 10 bases from J, with 20 bases in between. Germline assignment: CDR1 SNHLY and CDR2 FYNNEI. A note on this clone: Its antigen is unknown.

Study-level results: By C4D1 there was a significant rise in CD4+ TCR diversity but not in CD8+ TCR diversity. Some patients began nivolumab under 1 year after ASCT. These patients were excluded from later analyses. Patients newly diagnosed and complete responders had comparable baseline diversity.

TCRdb keeps only in-frame clones here, not all; method: immunoSEQ multiplex PCR. Of tens of thousands of clones in the sample, approximately 70% were seen once. Relapse was seen in all patients after autologous stem cell transplantation, and brentuximab vedotin exposure was variable. Complete response, partial response or progressive disease constituted the best responses recorded. This chain connects TRBV2 to TRBJ2-1; TRBD1 is a possible D gene (5 bases). The sequencing used peripheral blood mononuclear cells (PBMCs), collected before the second cycle of nivolumab. This receptor was identified in a human donor with classical Hodgkin lymphoma. DNA of the CDR3: TGTGCCAGCACCGAAAATGGGGCAGTCGGGGAGCAGTTCTTC. This encodes CASTENGAVGEQFF. Supplemented by reference TRBV2 and TRBJ2-1, the full variable domain reads EPEVTQTPSHQVTQMGQEVILRCVPISNHLYFYWYRQILGQKVEFLVSFYNNEISEKSEIFDDQFSVERPDGSNFTLKIRSTKLEDSAMYFCASTENGAVGEQFFGPGTRLTVL.